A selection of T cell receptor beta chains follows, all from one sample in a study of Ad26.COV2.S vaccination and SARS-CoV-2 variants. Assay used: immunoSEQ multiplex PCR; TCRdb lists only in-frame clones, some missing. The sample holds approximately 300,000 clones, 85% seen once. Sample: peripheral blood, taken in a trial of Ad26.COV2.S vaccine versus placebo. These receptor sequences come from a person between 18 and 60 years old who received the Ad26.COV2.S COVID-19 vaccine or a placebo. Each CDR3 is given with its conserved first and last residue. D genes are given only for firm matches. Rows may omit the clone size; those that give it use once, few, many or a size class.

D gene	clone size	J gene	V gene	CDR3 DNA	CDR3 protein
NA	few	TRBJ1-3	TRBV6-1	TGTGCCAGCAGTGATCCCAAAGCTTCAGGGAAGGGAAACACCATATATTTT	CASSDPKASGKGNTIYF
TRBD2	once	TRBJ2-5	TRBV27	TGTGCCAGCAGCTTTAGCGGGGGCCAAGAGACCCAGTACTTC	CASSFSGGQETQYF
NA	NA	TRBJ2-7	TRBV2	TGTGCCAGCAGGGTCCATTACGAGCAGTACTTC	CASRVHYEQYF
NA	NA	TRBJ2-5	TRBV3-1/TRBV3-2	TGTGCCAGCAGCCCTTCGGGAGCGCCCTGGTCCCAGTACTTC	CASSPSGAPWSQYF
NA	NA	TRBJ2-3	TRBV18	TGTGCCAGCTCCGCCACGGGGGGCCCAGATACGCAGTATTTT	CASSATGGPDTQYF
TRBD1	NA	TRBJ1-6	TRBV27	TGTGCCAGCAGTCCTACGACAGGGCTGCGTTCACCCCTCCACTTT	CASSPTTGLRSPLHF
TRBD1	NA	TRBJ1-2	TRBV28	TGTGCCAGCACGGCTGAGACAGGGGAAGGCTACACCTTC	CASTAETGEGYTF
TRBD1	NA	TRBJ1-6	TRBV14	TGTGCCAGCAGCTTCTACCACGGGACAGGGTATTCACCCCTCCACTTT	CASSFYHGTGYSPLHF
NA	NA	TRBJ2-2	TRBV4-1	TGCGCCAGCAGCCAGGTCGCAACGGCCACCGGGGAGCTGTTTTTT	CASSQVATATGELFF
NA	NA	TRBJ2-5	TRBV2	TGTGCCAGCTCCGGGACACAAGAGACCCAGTACTTC	CASSGTQETQYF
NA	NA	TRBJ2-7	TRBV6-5	TGTGCCAGCAGCTCGGCGCAGCCAACCTACGAGCAGTACTTC	CASSSAQPTYEQYF
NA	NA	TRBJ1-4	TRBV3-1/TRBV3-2	TGTGCCAGCAGCCCCCAATCTGAAAAACTGTTTTTT	CASSPQSEKLFF
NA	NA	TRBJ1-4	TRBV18	TGTGCCAGCTCACCGAGGGTAGCGGGGGAAAAACTGTTTTTT	CASSPRVAGEKLFF
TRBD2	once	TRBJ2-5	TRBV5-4	TGTGCCAGCAGCTTGGTTAGCGGGGGGGCCTCGAAGACCCAGTACTTC	CASSLVSGGASKTQYF
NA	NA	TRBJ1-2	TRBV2	TGTGCCAGCAGAACCGACCCTACGGCGGGCTACACCTTC	CASRTDPTAGYTF
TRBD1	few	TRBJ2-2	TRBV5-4	TGTGCCAGCAGCTCTGACAGGGGATTTTCCGAGGAGCTGTTTTTT	CASSSDRGFSEELFF
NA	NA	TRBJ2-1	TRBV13	TGTGCCAGCAGCCCCGAGTGGGCGGGGGCCTCTTCATACAATGAGCAGTTCTTC	CASSPEWAGASSYNEQFF
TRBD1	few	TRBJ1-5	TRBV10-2	TGCGCCAGCAGGGGACAGTTCAATCAGCCCCAGCATTTT	CASRGQFNQPQHF
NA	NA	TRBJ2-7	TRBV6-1	TGTGCCAGCAGTGAAGAGAGGACACAAGTTCCCTACGAGCAGTACTTC	CASSEERTQVPYEQYF
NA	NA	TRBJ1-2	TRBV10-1	TGCGCCAGCAGCCGCGATTGGAACTATGGCTACACCTTC	CASSRDWNYGYTF
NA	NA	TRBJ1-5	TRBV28	TGTGCCAGCACCCTCCAAAACCAGCCCCAGCATTTT	CASTLQNQPQHF
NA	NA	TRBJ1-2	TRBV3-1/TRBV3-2	TGTGCCAGCAGCCAATCGGGGGGCTATGGCTACACCTTC	CASSQSGGYGYTF
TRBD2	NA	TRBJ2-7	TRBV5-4	TGTGCCAGCAGCGTTGCGGGGGGGCCGGGGGAGCAGTACTTC	CASSVAGGPGEQYF
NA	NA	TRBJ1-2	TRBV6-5	TGTGCCAGCAGCATGGAGGGCGGTTCTAACTATGGCTACACCTTC	CASSMEGGSNYGYTF
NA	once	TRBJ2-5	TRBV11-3	TGTGCCAGCAGCTTGACAGTAACCCAGTACTTC	CASSLTVTQYF
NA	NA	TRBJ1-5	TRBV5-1	TGCGCCAGCAGCCCAGGGGATTATGGCAATCAGCCCCAGCATTTT	CASSPGDYGNQPQHF
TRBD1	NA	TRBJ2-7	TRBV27	TGTGCCAGCAGTAAAAACCGGGACAGGGTAACGGAGCAGTACTTC	CASSKNRDRVTEQYF
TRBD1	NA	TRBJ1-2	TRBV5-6	TGTGCCAGCAGCCCCGGGACAGTAGGTGGCTACACCTTC	CASSPGTVGGYTF
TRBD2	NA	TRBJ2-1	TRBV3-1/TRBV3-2	TGTGCCAGCAACCTAGCGGGGGGGCTTGGCAATGAGCAGTTCTTC	CASNLAGGLGNEQFF
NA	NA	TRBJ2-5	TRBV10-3	TGTGCCATCAGTGATGCCGAAGAGACCCAGTACTTC	CAISDAEETQYF
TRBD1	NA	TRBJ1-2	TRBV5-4	TGTGCCAGCAGCGTAAGGGACAGGGTGGTCTTGGGCTACACCTTC	CASSVRDRVVLGYTF
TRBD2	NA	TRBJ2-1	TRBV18	TGTGCCAGCTCATCACTGGGCAGCGGGGGTATCAATGAGCAGTTCTTC	CASSSLGSGGINEQFF
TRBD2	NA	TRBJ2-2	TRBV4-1	TGCGCCAGCAGCCAAGTGACTAGCGGGGGGGCCCCCGGGGAGCTGTTTTTT	CASSQVTSGGAPGELFF
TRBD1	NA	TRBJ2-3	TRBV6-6	TGTGCCAGCAGGAAGGGACAGGGGTCCACAGATACGCAGTATTTT	CASRKGQGSTDTQYF
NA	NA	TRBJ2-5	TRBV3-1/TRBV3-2	TGTGCCAGCAGCCAGGGGGACAAAGAGACCCAGTACTTC	CASSQGDKETQYF
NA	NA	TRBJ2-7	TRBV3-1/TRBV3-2	TGTGCCAGCAGCCAAGATTCTGGCCCGGGGAGCTCCTACGAGCAGTACTTC	CASSQDSGPGSSYEQYF
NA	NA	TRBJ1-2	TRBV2	TGTGCCAGCAGTTTACTGGTGGACAGTGGAGGAAGGGGCTACACCTTC	CASSLLVDSGGRGYTF
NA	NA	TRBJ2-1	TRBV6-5	TGTGCCAGCAGTTACAATGGATACAATGAGCAGTTCTTC	CASSYNGYNEQFF
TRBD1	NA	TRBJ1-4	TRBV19	TGTGCCAGCACGGACAGGGGACCTAATGAAAAACTGTTTTTT	CASTDRGPNEKLFF
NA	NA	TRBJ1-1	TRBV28	TGTGCCAGCACCACAAAGGGAATTTTCACTGAAGCTTTCTTT	CASTTKGIFTEAFF
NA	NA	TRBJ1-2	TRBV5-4	TGTGCCAGCAGTCTGTATACAGGGCTGGGCTACACCTTC	CASSLYTGLGYTF
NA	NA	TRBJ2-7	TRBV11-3	TGTGCCAGCAGCTTATTCCCAGGGGACTCCTACGAGCAGTACTTC	CASSLFPGDSYEQYF
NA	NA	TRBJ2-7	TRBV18	TGTGCCAGCTCAGGGGGCGGGGCCAGACCCGAGCAGTACTTC	CASSGGGARPEQYF
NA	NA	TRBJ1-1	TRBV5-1	TGCGCCAGCCAAGAGTCCCCTGGGGGCACTGAAGCTTTCTTT	CASQESPGGTEAFF
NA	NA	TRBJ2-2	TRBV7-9	TGTGCCAGCAGCTTACCGGCCAAGGGTAGAGCCGGGGAGCTGTTTTTT	CASSLPAKGRAGELFF
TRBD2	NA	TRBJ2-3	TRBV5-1	TGCGCCAGCAGCTCCACCGGACTAGCTGGAGATACGCAGTATTTT	CASSSTGLAGDTQYF
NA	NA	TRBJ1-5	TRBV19	TGTGCCAGTAGTATCGGGACTAGCAATCAGCCCCAGCATTTT	CASSIGTSNQPQHF